This T cell receptor (beta chain) came from a study of cytomegalovirus exposure and HLA in healthy donors. PCR amplification relied on 60 Vbeta primers (plus 13 Jbeta primers). The repertoire was sequenced with immunoSEQ multiplex PCR; TCRdb's copy has only in-frame clones and lacks some. Of roughly 250,000 clones listed, almost 85% are singletons. Healthy bone marrow donors made up the donors. The sequence came from a woman aged 40-49 years in good health and CMV-seropositive. What was sequenced was PBMCs.

Written as DNA, the CDR3 is TGTGCCTGGAGTGTAAGCCGGGACAGTGCAACTAATGAAAAACTGTTTTTT. Translated: CAWSVSRDSATNEKLFF. The chain uses TRBV30 and TRBJ1-4; 7 positions match TRBD1. The CDR3 contains 17 residues. CDR1 GTSNPN and CDR2 SVGIG come from the germline V gene (reference sequence). The V gene end was trimmed by 0 bases and the J gene end by 0 bases; junction bases not matched to a gene: 7.